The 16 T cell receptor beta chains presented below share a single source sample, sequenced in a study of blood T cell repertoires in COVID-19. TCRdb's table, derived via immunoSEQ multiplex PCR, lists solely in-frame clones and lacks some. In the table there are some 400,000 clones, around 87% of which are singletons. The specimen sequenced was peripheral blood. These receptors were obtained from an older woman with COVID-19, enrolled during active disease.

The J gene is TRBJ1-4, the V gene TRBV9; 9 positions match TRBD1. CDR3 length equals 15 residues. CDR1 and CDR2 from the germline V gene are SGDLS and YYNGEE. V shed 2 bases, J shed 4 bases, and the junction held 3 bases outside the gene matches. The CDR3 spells CASSVGTGRNEKLFF. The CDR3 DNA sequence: TGTGCCAGCAGCGTCGGGACAGGGCGTAATGAAAAACTGTTTTTT.

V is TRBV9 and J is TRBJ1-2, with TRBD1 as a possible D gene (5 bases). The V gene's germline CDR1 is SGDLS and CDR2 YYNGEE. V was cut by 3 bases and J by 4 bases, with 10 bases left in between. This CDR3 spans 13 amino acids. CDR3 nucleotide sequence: TGTGCCAGCAGCGGAGACAGTCGCTATGGCTACACCTTC. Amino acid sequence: CASSGDSRYGYTF.

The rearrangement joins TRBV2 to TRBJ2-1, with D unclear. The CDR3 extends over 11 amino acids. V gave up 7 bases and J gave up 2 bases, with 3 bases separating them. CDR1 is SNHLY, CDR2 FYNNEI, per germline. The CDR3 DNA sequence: TGTGCCAGCACCGCCTACAATGAGCAGTTCTTC. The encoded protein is CASTAYNEQFF.

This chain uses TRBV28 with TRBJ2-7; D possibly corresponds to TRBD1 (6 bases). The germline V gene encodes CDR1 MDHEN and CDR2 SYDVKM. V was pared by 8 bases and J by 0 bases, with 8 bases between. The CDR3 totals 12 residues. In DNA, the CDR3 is TGTGCCAGCGCGGACAGCTCCTACGAGCAGTACTTC. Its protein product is CASADSSYEQYF.

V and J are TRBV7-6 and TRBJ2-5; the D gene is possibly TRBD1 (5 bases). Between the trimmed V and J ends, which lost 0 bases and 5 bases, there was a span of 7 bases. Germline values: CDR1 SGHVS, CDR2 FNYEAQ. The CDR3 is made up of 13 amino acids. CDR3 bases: TGTGCCAGCAGCTTAGCAGGGGTGGAGACCCAGTACTTC. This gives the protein CASSLAGVETQYF. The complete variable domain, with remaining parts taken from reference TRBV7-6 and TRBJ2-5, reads GAGVSQSPRYKVTKRGQDVALRCDPISGHVSLYWYRQALGQGPEFLTYFNYEAQQDKSGLPNDRFSAERPEGSISTLTIQRTEQRDSAMYRCASSLAGVETQYFGPGTRLLVL.

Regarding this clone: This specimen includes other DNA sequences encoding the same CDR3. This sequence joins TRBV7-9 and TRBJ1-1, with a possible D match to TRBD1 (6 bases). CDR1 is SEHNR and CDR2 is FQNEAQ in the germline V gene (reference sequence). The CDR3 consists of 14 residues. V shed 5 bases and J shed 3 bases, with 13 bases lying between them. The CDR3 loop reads CASSLGQSDTEAFF. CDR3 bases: TGTGCCAGCAGCCTTGGACAGTCCGACACTGAAGCTTTCTTT.

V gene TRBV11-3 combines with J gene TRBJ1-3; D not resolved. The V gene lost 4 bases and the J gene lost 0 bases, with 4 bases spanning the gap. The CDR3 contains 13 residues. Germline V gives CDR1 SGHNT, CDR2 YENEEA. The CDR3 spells CASSSSSGNTIYF. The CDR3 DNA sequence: TGTGCCAGCAGCTCGAGCTCTGGAAACACCATATATTTT.

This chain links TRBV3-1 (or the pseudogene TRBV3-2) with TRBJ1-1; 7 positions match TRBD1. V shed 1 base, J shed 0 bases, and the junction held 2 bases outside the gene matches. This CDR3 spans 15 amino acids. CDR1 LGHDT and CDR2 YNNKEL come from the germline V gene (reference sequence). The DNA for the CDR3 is TGTGCCAGCAGCCAAGTAGGGGGCATGAACACTGAAGCTTTCTTT. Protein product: CASSQVGGMNTEAFF.

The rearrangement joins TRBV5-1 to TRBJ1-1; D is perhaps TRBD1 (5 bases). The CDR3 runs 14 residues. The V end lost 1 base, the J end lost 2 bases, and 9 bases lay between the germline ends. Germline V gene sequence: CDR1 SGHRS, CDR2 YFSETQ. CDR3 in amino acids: CASSLQGFNTEAFF. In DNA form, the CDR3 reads TGCGCCAGCAGCTTGCAGGGTTTTAACACTGAAGCTTTCTTT. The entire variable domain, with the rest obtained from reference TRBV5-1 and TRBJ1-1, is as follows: KAGVTQTPRYLIKTRGQQVTLSCSPISGHRSVSWYQQTPGQGLQFLFEYFSETQRNKGNFPGRFSGRQFSNSRSEMNVSTLELGDSALYLCASSLQGFNTEAFFGQGTRLTVV.

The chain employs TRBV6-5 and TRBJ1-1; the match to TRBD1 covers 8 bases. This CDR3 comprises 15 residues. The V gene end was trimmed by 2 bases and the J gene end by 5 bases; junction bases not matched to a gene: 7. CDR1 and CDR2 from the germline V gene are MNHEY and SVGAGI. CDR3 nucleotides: TGTGCCAGCAGTTACCGTCAGGGGGCGAGAACTGAAGCTTTCTTT. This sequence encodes CASSYRQGARTEAFF.

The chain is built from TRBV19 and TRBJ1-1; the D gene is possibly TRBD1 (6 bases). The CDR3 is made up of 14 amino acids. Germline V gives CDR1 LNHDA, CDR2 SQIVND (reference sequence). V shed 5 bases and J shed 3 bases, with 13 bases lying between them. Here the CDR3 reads CASSDGQPHTEAFF. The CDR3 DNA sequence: TGTGCCAGTAGTGACGGACAGCCGCACACTGAAGCTTTCTTT.

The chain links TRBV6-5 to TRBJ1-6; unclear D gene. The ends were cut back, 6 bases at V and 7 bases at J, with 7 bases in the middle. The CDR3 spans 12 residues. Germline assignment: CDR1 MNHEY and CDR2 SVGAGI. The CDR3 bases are TGTGCCAGCAGAGCCGCAAATTCACCCCTCCACTTT. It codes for CASRAANSPLHF.

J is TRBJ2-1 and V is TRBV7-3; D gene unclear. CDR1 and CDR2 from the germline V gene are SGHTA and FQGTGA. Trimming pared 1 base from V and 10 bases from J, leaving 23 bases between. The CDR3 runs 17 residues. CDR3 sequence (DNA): TGTGCCAGCAGCTTAAAACTTCCCTCAGGCCCCCCCCTGGAGCAGTTCTTC. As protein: CASSLKLPSGPPLEQFF.

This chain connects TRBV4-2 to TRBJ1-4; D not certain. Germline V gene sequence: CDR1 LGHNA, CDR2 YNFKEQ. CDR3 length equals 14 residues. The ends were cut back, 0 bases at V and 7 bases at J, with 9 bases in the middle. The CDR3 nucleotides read TGTGCCAGCAGCCAAGAGCGTGGGAGTGAAAAACTGTTTTTT. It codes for CASSQERGSEKLFF.

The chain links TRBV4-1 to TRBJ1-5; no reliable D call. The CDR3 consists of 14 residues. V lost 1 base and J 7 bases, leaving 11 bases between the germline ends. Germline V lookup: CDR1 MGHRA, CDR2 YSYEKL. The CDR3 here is CASSQGPSRQPQHF. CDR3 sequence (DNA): TGCGCCAGCAGCCAAGGCCCTAGTCGGCAGCCCCAGCATTTT.

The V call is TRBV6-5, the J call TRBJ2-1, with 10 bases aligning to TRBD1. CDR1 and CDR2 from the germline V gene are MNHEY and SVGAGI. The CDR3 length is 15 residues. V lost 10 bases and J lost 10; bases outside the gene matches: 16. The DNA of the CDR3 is TGTGCCACCCTTACCCCGGGACAGGGGCTTCGGGAGCAGTTCTTC. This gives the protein CATLTPGQGLREQFF.